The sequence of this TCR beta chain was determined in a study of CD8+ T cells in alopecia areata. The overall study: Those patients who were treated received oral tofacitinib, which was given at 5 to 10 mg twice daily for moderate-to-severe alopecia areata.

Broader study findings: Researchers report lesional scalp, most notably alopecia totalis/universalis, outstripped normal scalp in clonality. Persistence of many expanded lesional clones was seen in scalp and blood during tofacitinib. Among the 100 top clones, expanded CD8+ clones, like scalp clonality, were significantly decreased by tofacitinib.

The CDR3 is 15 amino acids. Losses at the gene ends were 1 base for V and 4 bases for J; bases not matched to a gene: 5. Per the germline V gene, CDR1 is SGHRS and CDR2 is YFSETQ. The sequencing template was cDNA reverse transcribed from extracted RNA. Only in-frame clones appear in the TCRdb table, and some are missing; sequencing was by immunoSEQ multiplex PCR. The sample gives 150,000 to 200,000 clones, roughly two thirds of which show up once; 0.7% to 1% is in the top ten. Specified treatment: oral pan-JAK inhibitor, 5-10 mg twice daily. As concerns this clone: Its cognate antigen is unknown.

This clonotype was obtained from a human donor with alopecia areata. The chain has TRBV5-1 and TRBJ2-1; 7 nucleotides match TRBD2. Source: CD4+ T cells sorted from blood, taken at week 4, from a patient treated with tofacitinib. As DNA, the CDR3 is TGCGCCAGCAGCTTGTCTCCGGGGGGTTACAATGAGCAGTTCTTC. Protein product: CASSLSPGGYNEQFF.